This TCR beta chain was documented in a study of blood T cell repertoires in COVID-19. Study-level background: PBMCs, B-cell-depleted T cells, or T cells provided the cDNA or gDNA that made up the material.

This CDR3 is built from 15 residues. V shed 3 bases and J shed 0 bases, with 8 bases lying between them. Looked up from germline, CDR1 is SGHDN and CDR2 is FVKESK. In the original processing: By means of reference gene primer amplification, nucleated cell counts were estimated. Assay: immunoSEQ multiplex PCR; the TCRdb copy retains only in-frame clones and omits some. V and J calls plus clone size are reproduced from that table; the DNA served to infer D and trimming. Of tens of thousands of clones listed, about nine tenths were seen once; the top ten hold approximately 5.4%. Seattle cases were enrolled at active infection and followed longitudinally.

The source of this sequence is a man between 60 and 70 years old with COVID-19, enrolled during active disease. The specimen sequenced was peripheral blood. The rearrangement uses TRBV14 and TRBJ2-2, with a tentative D call TRBD1 (6 bases). The CDR3 loop reads CASSHWTANTGELFF. The CDR3 DNA reads as TGTGCCAGCAGCCACTGGACAGCGAACACCGGGGAGCTGTTTTTT.